The TCR beta chain under discussion was sequenced for a study of human T cells and chemical hapten exposure. In the study overall: A mostly female patient group had alopecia areata, totalis or universalis.

From the RACE reads, TCRdb called clonotypes with MiXCR, one entry per CDR3 protein. The sample carries 110,000 to 150,000 distinct CDR3 sequences, approximately 12% recorded once. Germline V gene lookup returns CDR1 DFQATT and CDR2 SNEGSKA (reference sequence). Trimming shortened V by 0 bases and J by 0 bases, and 9 bases separated the two germline ends. The CDR3 sequence is 15 residues long. Sample time point: patch test 2, 6 weeks after DPC sensitization. Treatment noted: therapeutic diphenylcyclopropenone sensitization with weekly scalp DPC. Someone pulled total RNA out of unfractionated whole blood. The sample holds a few counts of this clonotype.

The source material was whole blood, sampled in connection with sensitization to the hapten diphenylcyclopropenone (DPC). The rearrangement joins TRBV20-1 to TRBJ1-3, with D unresolved. The clonotype comes from a woman in her fifties or sixties with alopecia areata. Some clones in this sample may be carry-over from other donors' samples. The CDR3 coding sequence is TGCAGTGCTAGAGATCTGAAGGGCTCTGGAAACACCATATATTTT. The encoded protein is CSARDLKGSGNTIYF.